This T cell receptor (beta chain) was captured in a study of cytomegalovirus exposure and HLA in healthy donors. On this clone: Its antigen remains unknown.

Study results and caveats: Earlier findings revealed that most TCR beta V segments proved productive either about 87% or about 30% of the time.

The PCR had 60 Vbeta and 13 Jbeta primers. The assay was immunoSEQ multiplex PCR, and TCRdb's table has in-frame clones only and misses some. The sample contains some 150,000 clones, roughly three quarters of which appear only once. Germline loops: CDR1 MDHEN, CDR2 SYDVKM. CDR3 length: 17 residues. The ends lost 5 bases at V and 0 bases at J; junction bases unmatched: 10. V gene TRBV28 combines with J gene TRBJ1-5; 7 bases match TRBD1. The sample was PBMCs. The TCR sequence derives from a woman between 40 and 55 years old in good health and CMV-seropositive. CDR3 DNA sequence: TGTGCCAGCAGTGGAAGACAGGGAACCCTTAGCAATCAGCCCCAGCATTTT. It codes for CASSGRQGTLSNQPQHF.